This note documents a single TCR beta chain sequence. The data stem from a study of control samples from healthy donors and cancer patients. The assay was immunoSEQ multiplex PCR, and TCRdb's table has in-frame clones only and misses some. Altogether approximately 85,000 clones are present, less than 90% being singletons, with the ten largest covering about 7.6%. Trimming removed 4 bases from V and 6 bases from J, with 10 bases in between. Germline values: CDR1 MNHEY, CDR2 SMNVEV (reference sequence). This CDR3 comprises 13 residues. The receptor was derived from a woman in her sixties in good health. Sequenced: blood. The rearrangement links TRBV27 to TRBJ2-1; D gene ambiguous. CDR3 nucleotides: TGTGCCAGCAGTTGGTCCCGGGCCAATGAGCAGTTCTTC. Amino acid sequence: CASSWSRANEQFF.